This T cell receptor (beta chain) was retrieved from a study of cytomegalovirus exposure and HLA in healthy donors. Only in-frame clones appear in the TCRdb table, and some are missing; sequencing was by immunoSEQ multiplex PCR. Of around 140,000 clones in the sample, approximately 86% were seen once. Study-wide results and caveats: It was reportedly the case that the classifier diagnosed cytomegalovirus status with high specificity and sensitivity. The majority of TCR sequences were rare, yet some public TCRs appeared in many donors.

Worth noting for this clone: Its antigen is as yet unknown.

The CDR3 is made up of 15 amino acids. V lost 4 bases to trimming and J lost 6 bases; unmatched junction nucleotides: 8. The germline CDR1 and CDR2 sequences are MNHNS and SASEGT. The TCR comes from a young man in good health and CMV-seropositive. The sample taken for sequencing was PBMCs. The chain employs TRBV6-1 and TRBJ1-2; TRBD1 matches at 10 bases. The CDR3 bases are TGTGCCAGCAGTGGGCTGGACAGGGGGAATAATGGCTACACCTTC. Its protein product is CASSGLDRGNNGYTF.